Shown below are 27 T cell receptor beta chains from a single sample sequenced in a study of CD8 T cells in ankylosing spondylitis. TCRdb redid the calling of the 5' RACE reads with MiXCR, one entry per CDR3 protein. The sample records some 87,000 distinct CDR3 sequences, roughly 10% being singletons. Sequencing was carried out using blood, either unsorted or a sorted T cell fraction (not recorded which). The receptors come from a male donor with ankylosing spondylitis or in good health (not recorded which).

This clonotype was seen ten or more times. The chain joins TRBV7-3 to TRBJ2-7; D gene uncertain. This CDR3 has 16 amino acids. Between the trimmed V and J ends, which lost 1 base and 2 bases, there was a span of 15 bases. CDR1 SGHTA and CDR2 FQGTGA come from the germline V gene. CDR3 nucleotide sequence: TGTGCCAGCAGCTTAAGGGGTGGGCAGCCAACCTACGAGCAGTACTTC. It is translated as CASSLRGGQPTYEQYF.

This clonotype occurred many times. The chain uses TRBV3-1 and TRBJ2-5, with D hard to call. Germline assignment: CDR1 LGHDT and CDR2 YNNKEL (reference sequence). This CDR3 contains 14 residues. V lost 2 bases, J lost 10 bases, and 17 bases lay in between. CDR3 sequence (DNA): TGTGCCAGCAGCCAATACGGAATTGATGGAGTCCAGTACTTC. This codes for CASSQYGIDGVQYF.

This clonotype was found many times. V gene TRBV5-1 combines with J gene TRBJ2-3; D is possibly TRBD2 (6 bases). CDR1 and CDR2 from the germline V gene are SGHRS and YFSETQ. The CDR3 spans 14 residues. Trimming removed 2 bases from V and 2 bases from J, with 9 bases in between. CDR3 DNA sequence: TGCGCCAGCAGCTTAGGACTATCCACAGATACGCAGTATTTT. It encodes CASSLGLSTDTQYF. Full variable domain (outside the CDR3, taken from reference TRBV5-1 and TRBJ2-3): KAGVTQTPRYLIKTRGQQVTLSCSPISGHRSVSWYQQTPGQGLQFLFEYFSETQRNKGNFPGRFSGRQFSNSRSEMNVSTLELGDSALYLCASSLGLSTDTQYFGPGTRLTVL.

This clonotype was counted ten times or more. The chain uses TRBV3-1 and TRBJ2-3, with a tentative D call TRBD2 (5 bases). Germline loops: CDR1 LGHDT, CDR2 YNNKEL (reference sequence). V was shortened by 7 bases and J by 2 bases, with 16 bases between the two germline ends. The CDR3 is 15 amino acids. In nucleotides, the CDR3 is TGTGCCAGCACCCCTGAGGTGGACTTCACAGATACGCAGTATTTT. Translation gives CASTPEVDFTDTQYF.

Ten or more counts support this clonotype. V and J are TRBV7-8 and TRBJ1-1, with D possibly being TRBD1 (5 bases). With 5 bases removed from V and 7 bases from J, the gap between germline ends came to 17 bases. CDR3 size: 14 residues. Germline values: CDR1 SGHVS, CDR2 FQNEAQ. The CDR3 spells CASSLLGAQDEAFF. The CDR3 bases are TGTGCCAGCAGCCTACTAGGGGCGCAGGATGAAGCTTTCTTT.

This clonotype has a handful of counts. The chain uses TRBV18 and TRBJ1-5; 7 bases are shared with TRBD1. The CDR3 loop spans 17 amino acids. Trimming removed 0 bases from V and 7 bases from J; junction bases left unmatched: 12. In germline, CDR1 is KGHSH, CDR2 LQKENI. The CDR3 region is CASSPPLQGIRPQPQHF. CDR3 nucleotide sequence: TGTGCCAGCTCACCACCCCTACAGGGGATTCGTCCGCAGCCCCAGCATTTT.

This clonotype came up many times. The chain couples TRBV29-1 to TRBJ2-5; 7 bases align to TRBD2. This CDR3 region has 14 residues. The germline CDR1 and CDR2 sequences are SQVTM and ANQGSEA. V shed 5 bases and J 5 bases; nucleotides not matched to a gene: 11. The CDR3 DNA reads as TGCAGCGTTCGTCTAGCGGTGCAGCGGGAGACCCAGTACTTC. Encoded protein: CSVRLAVQRETQYF.

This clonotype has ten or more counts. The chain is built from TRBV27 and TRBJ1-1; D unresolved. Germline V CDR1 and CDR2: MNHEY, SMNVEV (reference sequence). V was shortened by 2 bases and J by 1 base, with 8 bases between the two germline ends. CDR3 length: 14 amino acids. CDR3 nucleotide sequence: TGTGCCAGCAGTTTAGGTTTATCGAACACTGAAGCTTTCTTT. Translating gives CASSLGLSNTEAFF.

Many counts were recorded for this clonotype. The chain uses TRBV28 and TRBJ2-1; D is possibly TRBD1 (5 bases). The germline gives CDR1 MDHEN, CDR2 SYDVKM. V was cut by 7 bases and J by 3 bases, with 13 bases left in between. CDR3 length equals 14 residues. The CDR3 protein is CASKGSPFYNEQFF. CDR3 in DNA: TGTGCCAGCAAGGGGTCTCCCTTCTACAATGAGCAGTTCTTC.

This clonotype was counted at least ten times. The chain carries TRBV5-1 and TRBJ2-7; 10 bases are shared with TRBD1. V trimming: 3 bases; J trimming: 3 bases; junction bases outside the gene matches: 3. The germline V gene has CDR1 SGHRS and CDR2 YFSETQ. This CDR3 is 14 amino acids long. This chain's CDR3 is CASSWDRGGYEQYF. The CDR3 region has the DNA TGCGCCAGCAGCTGGGACAGGGGTGGCTACGAGCAGTACTTC.

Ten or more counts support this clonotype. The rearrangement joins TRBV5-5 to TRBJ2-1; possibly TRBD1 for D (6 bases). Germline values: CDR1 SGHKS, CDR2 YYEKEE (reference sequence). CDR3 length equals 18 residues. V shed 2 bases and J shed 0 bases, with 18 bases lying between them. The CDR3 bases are TGTGCCAGCAGCTTTGAAGACCAACCCAGGGGCTCCTACAATGAGCAGTTCTTC. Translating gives CASSFEDQPRGSYNEQFF.

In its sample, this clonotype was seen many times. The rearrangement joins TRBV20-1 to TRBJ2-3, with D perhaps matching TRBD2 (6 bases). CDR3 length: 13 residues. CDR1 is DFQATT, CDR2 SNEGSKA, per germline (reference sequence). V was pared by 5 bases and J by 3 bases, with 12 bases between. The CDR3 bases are TGCAGTGCTCTAGTAGCGGCGACAGATACGCAGTATTTT. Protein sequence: CSALVAATDTQYF.

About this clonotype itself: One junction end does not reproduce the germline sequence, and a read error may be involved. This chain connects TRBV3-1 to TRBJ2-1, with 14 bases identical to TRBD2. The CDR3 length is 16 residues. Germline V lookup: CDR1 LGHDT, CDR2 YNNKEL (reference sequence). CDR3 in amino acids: CVSSWTSGGTNNEQFF. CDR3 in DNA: TGTGTCAGCAGCTGGACTAGCGGGGGGACGAACAATGAGCAGTTCTTC.

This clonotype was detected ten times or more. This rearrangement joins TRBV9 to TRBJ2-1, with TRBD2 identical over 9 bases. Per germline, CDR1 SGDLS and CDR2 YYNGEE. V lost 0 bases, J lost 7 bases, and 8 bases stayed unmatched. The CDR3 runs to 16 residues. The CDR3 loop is CASSVAMRGGGNEQFF. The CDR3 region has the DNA TGTGCCAGCAGCGTAGCGATGCGGGGGGGAGGAAATGAGCAGTTCTTC.

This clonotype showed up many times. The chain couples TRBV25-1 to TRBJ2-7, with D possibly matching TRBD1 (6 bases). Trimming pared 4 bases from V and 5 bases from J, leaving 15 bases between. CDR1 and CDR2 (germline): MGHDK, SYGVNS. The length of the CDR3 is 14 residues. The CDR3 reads CASSVAGDIHEQYF. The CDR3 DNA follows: TGTGCCAGCAGTGTCGCCGGGGACATCCACGAGCAGTACTTC.

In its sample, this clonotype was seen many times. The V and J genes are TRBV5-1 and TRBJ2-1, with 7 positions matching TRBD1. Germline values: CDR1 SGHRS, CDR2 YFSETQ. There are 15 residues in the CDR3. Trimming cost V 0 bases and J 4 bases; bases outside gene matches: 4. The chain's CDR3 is CASSLDGDSYNEQFF. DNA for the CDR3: TGCGCCAGCAGCTTGGACGGGGACAGTTACAATGAGCAGTTCTTC.

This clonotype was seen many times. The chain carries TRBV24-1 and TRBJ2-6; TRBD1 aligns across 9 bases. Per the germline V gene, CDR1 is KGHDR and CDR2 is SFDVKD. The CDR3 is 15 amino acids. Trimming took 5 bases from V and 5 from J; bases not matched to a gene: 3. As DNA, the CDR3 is TGTGCCACCAGTGTGGGACAGGGACGGGCCAACGTCCTGACTTTC. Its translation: CATSVGQGRANVLTF.

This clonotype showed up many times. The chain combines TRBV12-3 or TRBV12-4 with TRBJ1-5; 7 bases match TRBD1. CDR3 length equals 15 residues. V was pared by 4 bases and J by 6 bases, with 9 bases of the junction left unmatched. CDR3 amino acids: CASSYPGQIGQPQHF. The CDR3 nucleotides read TGTGCCAGCAGTTATCCGGGACAGATAGGTCAGCCCCAGCATTTT.

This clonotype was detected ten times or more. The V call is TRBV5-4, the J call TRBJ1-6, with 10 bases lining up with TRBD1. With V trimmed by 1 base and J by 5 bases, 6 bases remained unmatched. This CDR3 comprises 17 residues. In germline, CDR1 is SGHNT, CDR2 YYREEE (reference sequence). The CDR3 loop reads CASSLPGTGVDNSPLHF. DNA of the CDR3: TGTGCCAGCAGCTTGCCCGGGACAGGGGTGGATAATTCACCCCTCCACTTT.

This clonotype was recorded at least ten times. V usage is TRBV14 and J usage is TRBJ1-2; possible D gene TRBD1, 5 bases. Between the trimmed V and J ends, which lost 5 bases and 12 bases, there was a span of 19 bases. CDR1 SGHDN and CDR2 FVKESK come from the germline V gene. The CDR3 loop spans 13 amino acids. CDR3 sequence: CASSMIGAPSDTF. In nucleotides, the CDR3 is TGTGCCAGCAGCATGATAGGGGCTCCGAGCGACACCTTC.

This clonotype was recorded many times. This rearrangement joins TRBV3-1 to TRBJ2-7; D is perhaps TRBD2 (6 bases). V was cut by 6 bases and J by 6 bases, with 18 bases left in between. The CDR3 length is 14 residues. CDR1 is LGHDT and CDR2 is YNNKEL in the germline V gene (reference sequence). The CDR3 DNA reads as TGTGCCAGCAGGCCCGGGAGCTACGAGGGCGAGCAGTACTTC. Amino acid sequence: CASRPGSYEGEQYF.

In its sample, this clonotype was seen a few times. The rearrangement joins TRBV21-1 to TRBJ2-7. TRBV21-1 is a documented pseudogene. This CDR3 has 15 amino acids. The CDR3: CASSPKDDRGYEQYF. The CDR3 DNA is TGTGCCAGCAGCCCTAAAGACGATCGAGGCTACGAGCAGTACTTC.

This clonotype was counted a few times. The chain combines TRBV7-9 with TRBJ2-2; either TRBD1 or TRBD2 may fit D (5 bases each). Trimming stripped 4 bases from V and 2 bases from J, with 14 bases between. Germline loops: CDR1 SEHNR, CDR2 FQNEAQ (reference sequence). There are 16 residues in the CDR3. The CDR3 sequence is CASSSSGRDNTGELFF. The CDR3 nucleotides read TGTGCCAGCAGCTCCTCGGGCAGGGACAACACCGGGGAGCTGTTTTTT. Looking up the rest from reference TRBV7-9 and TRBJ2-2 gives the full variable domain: DTGVSQNPRHKITKRGQNVTFRCDPISEHNRLYWYRQTLGQGPEFLTYFQNEAQLEKSRLLSDRFSAERPKGSFSTLEIQRTEQGDSAMYLCASSSSGRDNTGELFFGEGSRLTVL.

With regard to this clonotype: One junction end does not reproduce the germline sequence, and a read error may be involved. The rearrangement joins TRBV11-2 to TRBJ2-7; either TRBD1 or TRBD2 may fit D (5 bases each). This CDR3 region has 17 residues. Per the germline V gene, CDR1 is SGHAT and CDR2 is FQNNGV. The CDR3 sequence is CASSLISGRRSSYGQYF. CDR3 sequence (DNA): TGTGCCAGCAGCTTAATCTCGGGACGGCGGAGCTCCTACGGGCAGTACTTC. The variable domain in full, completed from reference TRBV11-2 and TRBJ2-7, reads EAGVAQSPRYKIIEKRQSVAFWCNPISGHATLYWYQQILGQGPKLLIQFQNNGVVDDSQLPKDRFSAERLKGVDSTLKIQPAKLEDSAVYLCASSLISGRRSSYGQYFGPGTRLTVT.

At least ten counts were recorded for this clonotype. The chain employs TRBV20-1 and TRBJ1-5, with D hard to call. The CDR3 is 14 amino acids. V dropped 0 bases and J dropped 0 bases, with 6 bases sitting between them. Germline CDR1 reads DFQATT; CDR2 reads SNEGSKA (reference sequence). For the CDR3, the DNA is TGCAGTGCTAGAGAGGCGGATAGCAATCAGCCCCAGCATTTT. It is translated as CSAREADSNQPQHF.

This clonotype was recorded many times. For the CDR3, the DNA is TGCAGTGCTATAAGGCAGATCAATCAGCCCCAGCATTTT. Translated: CSAIRQINQPQHF. This sequence joins TRBV20-1 and TRBJ1-5, with D unclear. V was trimmed by 4 bases and J by 3 bases, leaving 10 bases between them. The germline V gene encodes CDR1 DFQATT and CDR2 SNEGSKA (reference sequence). The CDR3 has 13 residues.

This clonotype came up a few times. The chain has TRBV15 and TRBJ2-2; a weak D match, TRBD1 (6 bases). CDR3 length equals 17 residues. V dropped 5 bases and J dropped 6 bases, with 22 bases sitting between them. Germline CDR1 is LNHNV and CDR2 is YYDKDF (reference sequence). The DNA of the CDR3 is TGTGCCACCAGCGGAACAGGGTTGGTGGGCGTTTCCGGGGAGCTGTTTTTT. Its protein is CATSGTGLVGVSGELFF.